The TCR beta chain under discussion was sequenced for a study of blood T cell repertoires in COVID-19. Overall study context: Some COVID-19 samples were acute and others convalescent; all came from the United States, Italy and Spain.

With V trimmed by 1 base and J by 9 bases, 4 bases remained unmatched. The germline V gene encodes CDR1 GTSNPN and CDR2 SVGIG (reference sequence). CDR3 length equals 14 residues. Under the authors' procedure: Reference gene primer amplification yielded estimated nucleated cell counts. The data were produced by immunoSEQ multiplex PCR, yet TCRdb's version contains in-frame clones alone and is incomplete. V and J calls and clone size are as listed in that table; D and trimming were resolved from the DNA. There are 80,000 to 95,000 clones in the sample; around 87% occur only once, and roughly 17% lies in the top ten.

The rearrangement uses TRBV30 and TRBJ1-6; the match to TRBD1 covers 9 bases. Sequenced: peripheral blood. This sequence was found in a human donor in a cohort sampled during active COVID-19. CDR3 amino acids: CAWSAGTGISPLHF. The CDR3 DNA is TGTGCCTGGAGTGCCGGGACAGGGATTTCACCCCTCCACTTT.